The T cell receptor (beta chain) under discussion was sequenced for a study of T cells in Graves' hyperthyroidism and ophthalmopathy (dated by TCRdb to the late 2010s). Background on the whole study: Peripheral blood was collected at initial diagnosis, before any treatment. Following sampling, methimazole starting at 30 mg daily was given to hyperthyroidism patients, and high-dose intravenous methylprednisolone was given to ophthalmopathy patients. The roughly 100 discovery patients were randomly split 7:3 into training and test sets. The study also compared thyroid tissue and blood T-cell repertoires from 5 to 7 Graves' hyperthyroidism patients. A discovery cohort of about 100 patients, approximately 44 with Graves' ophthalmopathy and 55 to 60 with stable Graves' hyperthyroidism, was used to find distinguishing TCR V-J signatures. According to the paper, TCR Vbeta CDR3 sequencing was carried out on approximately 140 peripheral blood samples, which came from 40 to 45 ophthalmopathy, around 74 hyperthyroidism and about 17 progressor patients. Prospective prediction of ophthalmopathy was tested in an independent validation cohort consisting of some 20 hyperthyroidism patients and some 16 patients who later progressed to ophthalmopathy.

In the case of this clonotype: Its cognate antigen has yet to be identified. No base quality information exists; no much larger clone differs at one position.

The paper as a whole reports these results and caveats: Sample size was not statistically predetermined, and blinding of investigators to group allocation was not performed. Blood samples also contained most of the expanded thyroid clonotypes (frequency above 0.001), which suggests that blood repertoires may reflect thyroid immune responses. In validation, the model predicted progression to ophthalmopathy with 60% to 71% sensitivity and approximately 74% specificity, a median of approximately 6.7 months before onset. Ophthalmopathy was separated from stable hyperthyroidism by a 13 V-J signature model, with 85% to 90% sensitivity and 81% to 83% specificity obtained in cross-validation and 80%/75% obtained in testing.

Ophthalmopathy patients had moderately to severely active disease, with a Clinical Activity Score of 3 or more, a NOSPECS grade of 4 or more, and a disease duration of less than 3 months. Exclusion was applied to patients with uncontrolled infections, other autoimmune diseases, pregnancy or lactation. Diagnoses were based on clinical symptoms, serum thyroxine and TRAb, thyroid ultrasound and orbital computed tomography. PBMCs were separated from under 11 ml of fresh peripheral blood using Ficoll-Paque density gradient centrifugation. Total RNA was extracted using Trizol reagent, and RNA quality was assessed on an Agilent 2100 Bioanalyzer. Looking up the germline V gene yields CDR1 MDHEN and CDR2 SYDVKM. The junction shows trimming of 5 bases on V and 5 bases on J, and the gene matches do not reach 9 bases of it. There are 14 amino acids in the CDR3, from cysteine to phenylalanine inclusive. Here the CDR3 DNA is all that survives: 42 bases in frame from base 1.

The TCR beta CDR3 regions were amplified from RNA transcripts. For the first round of RT-PCR on the TCR CDR3, the HTBI primer set was used together with the Qiagen OneStep RT-PCR kit. Libraries were constructed in a second round of multiplex PCR, after which size selection and purification were carried out. Paired-end sequencing of the libraries was performed with 100 bp reads on an Illumina HiSeq2000. On the study's bioinformatics: SOAPnuke was used to process the raw data, throwing out any read that contained adapters or uncalled bases, had a mean Phred below 15, or lacked an exact constant-primer or identifier match. COPE v1.2.5 was used to merge high-quality paired reads, and clonotypes were defined as unique nucleotide sequences. Clonotypes were aligned to IMGT TRBV, TRBD and TRBJ reference segments using MiTCR v1.1. The analysis included only V-J combinations with a frequency above 0.0001, which together covered approximately 99% of the repertoires. A TCS score was defined as the ratio between F50 (clonal expansion) and ExV (chaos), using BLOSUM62-based TCRdist between CDR3 peptides within each V-J. Welch's t-statistics and random forest reduced 514 V-J features to under 15, which were used in a naive Bayes classifier (R e1071). TCRdb reworked the public reads: Q25 trimming with fastp, MiXCR clone assembly, productive beta chains retained. Merged by CDR3 protein, the rows form single entries marked with the most common genes and DNA. These V and J calls are TCRdb output, not the study's own analysis. Within this sample are approximately 690,000 distinct CDR3 sequences, with 20% to 25% of them counted one time only. 30% to 40% of the sample is in the top ten clones.

This chain joins TRBV28 to TRBJ2-7; 7 of the junction bases match TRBD2. The clonotype was recovered from a man aged 30-40 years with Graves' ophthalmopathy. What was sequenced was blood. The CDR3 corresponds to CASSRRAGVHEQYF. The sequence in DNA is TGTGCCAGCAGTCGTAGGGCGGGAGTACACGAGCAGTACTTC.